These 9 T cell receptor beta chains share one sample of origin, sequenced in a study of cytomegalovirus exposure and HLA in healthy donors (dated by TCRdb to about 2017). Receptor libraries were prepared by the immunoSEQ multiplex PCR assay. For the multiplex PCR, a mixture combining 60 forward primers for TCR Vbeta segments and 13 reverse primers for TCR Jbeta segments was used. Not all clones reach the TCRdb copy of this immuneACCESS table, which keeps in-frame sequences only. Checked studies attribute under half of the gap to unresolved V genes and leave the rest unexplained. The sample has some 150,000 clones on record, about four fifths of them singletons. 1.1% to 1.5% of the sample is taken by the ten largest. The sample was PBMCs. The receptors originated from a woman between 40 and 55 years old in good health and CMV-seronegative.

This clone was seen once. V and J are TRBV4-1 and TRBJ1-2; D uncertain. Germline V lookup: CDR1 MGHRA, CDR2 YSYEKL. The CDR3 runs 15 residues. Trimming removed 2 bases at V and 7 bases at J, with 17 bases between. The CDR3: CASSQWGTSEGGYTF. As DNA, the CDR3 is TGCGCCAGCAGCCAATGGGGAACCTCTGAGGGTGGCTACACCTTC.

This rearrangement joins TRBV6-5 to TRBJ1-1; D not resolved. The V gene's germline CDR1 is MNHEY and CDR2 SVGAGI. This CDR3 has 15 residues. V shed 3 bases and J shed 3 bases, with 14 bases lying between them. CDR3 region: CASSYVRAGDTEAFF. In DNA, the CDR3 is TGTGCCAGCAGTTATGTAAGGGCGGGCGACACTGAAGCTTTCTTT.

The rearrangement uses TRBV19 and TRBJ2-3; no reliable D call. Per germline, CDR1 LNHDA and CDR2 SQIVND (reference sequence). Deletions cut 9 bases from V and 4 bases from J, with 8 bases between. The CDR3 covers 11 residues. CDR3 coding DNA: TGTGCCAGCCTATATGCAGATACGCAGTATTTT. Translating it yields CASLYADTQYF.

This clone was seen more than once but under ten times. This chain connects TRBV7-3 to TRBJ1-2; D might be TRBD1 (5 bases). Trimming cost V 6 bases and J 8 bases, with 16 bases left between them. The CDR3 length is 13 residues. Germline V gene lookup returns CDR1 SGHTA and CDR2 FQGTGA. The CDR3 protein is CASSPGGVRGYTF. Written as DNA, the CDR3 is TGTGCCAGCAGTCCCGGAGGGGTACGGGGCTACACCTTC.

This clone came up once. The chain carries TRBV10-3 and TRBJ1-1; D remains unclear. Trimming shortened V by 7 bases and J by 1 base, and 10 bases separated the two germline ends. Germline CDR1 and CDR2: ENHRY and SYGVKD. CDR3 length equals 13 residues. CDR3 protein: CAITGQENTEAFF. CDR3 nucleotides: TGTGCCATCACTGGGCAAGAGAACACTGAAGCTTTCTTT.

This clone was seen a single time. The rearrangement links TRBV20-1 to TRBJ1-1; no reliable D call. The CDR3 is 10 amino acids. V shed 6 bases and J shed 4 bases, with 6 bases lying between them. The germline gives CDR1 DFQATT, CDR2 SNEGSKA (reference sequence). The CDR3 reads CSASLTEAFF. The CDR3 DNA follows: TGCAGTGCCTCTCTCACTGAAGCTTTCTTT.

The chain carries TRBV9 and TRBJ1-6; the D is unclear. Germline V lookup: CDR1 SGDLS, CDR2 YYNGEE. CDR3 length equals 15 residues. V lost 4 bases to trimming and J lost 5 bases, with 13 bases between them. The CDR3 loop reads CASSTPGEHNSPLHF. Here the CDR3 DNA reads TGTGCCAGCAGCACACCGGGAGAACATAATTCACCCCTCCACTTT.

This rearrangement joins TRBV6-1 to TRBJ2-7, with 10 bases aligning to TRBD1. With V trimmed by 7 bases and J by 2 bases, 8 bases remained unmatched. The CDR3 is 15 amino acids. Germline V CDR1 and CDR2: MNHNS, SASEGT. CDR3 nucleotides: TGTGCCAGCAACCTAGGACAGGGGGAAGCCTACGAGCAGTACTTC. Translation gives CASNLGQGEAYEQYF.

The J gene is TRBJ1-2, the V gene TRBV10-3; 7 nucleotides align to TRBD1. J gave up 7 bases and V 2 bases, and 4 bases lay outside the gene matches. The CDR3 has 13 amino acids. Germline V lookup: CDR1 ENHRY, CDR2 SYGVKD. CDR3 sequence (DNA): TGTGCCATCAGTGAGGAGGGGGCCGGTGGCTACACCTTC. Translation: CAISEEGAGGYTF.